One T cell receptor (beta chain) is described in this entry. The antigen is not known. The data derive from a study of identical twins. Overall study findings and caveats: Models predicted too little out-of-frame TCR alpha sharing in monozygotic twins.

TCRdb re-analysed the 5' RACE reads in MiXCR, keeping a single row per CDR3 protein. This table holds hundreds of thousands of distinct CDR3 sequences, roughly an eighth found once. CDR3 length equals 17 residues. Germline lookup yields CDR1 SEHNR and CDR2 FQNEAQ (reference sequence). J lost 0 bases, V lost 5 bases, and 12 bases had no gene match. This sample was shared with a second study, whose subject was yellow fever vaccine responses in identical twins. From that report: In identical twins, vaccine T cell responses appeared partly shared and partly individual.

The origin of this receptor is a woman aged 18-35 years in good health. The sequencing sample was made of CD8+ T cells sorted from blood. The chain has TRBV7-9 and TRBJ2-5; 7 positions agree with TRBD2. This CDR3 reads CASSPAGWSGNQETQYF. DNA for the CDR3: TGTGCCAGCAGCCCAGCGGGGTGGTCCGGGAACCAAGAGACCCAGTACTTC.